What follows are 13 T cell receptor beta chains derived from one specimen sequenced in a study of response to subunit inactivated influenza vaccine. TCRdb reanalysed the RT-PCR reads using MiXCR and keeps one entry per CDR3 protein. Of a few hundred thousand distinct CDR3 sequences in the sample, 13% to 15% were seen once. Material: PBMCs from blood, obtained approximately 13 days after vaccination. Every receptor here comes from a man aged 50 or older who received an inactivated influenza vaccine.

In this sample, this clonotype turned up a few times. V is TRBV3-1 and J is TRBJ1-2; D possibly corresponds to TRBD1 (5 bases). Per the germline V gene, CDR1 is LGHDT and CDR2 is YNNKEL (reference sequence). With 3 bases removed from V and 7 bases from J, the gap between germline ends came to 18 bases. The CDR3 length is 15 residues. The CDR3 DNA reads TGTGCCAGCAGCCATTCAGCGGCAGGGCGTGGTGGCTACACCTTC. Translated, it gives CASSHSAAGRGGYTF.

This clonotype has more than one count but fewer than ten. The chain joins TRBV29-1 to TRBJ2-1; 9 nucleotides align to TRBD1. Losses at the gene ends were 2 bases for V and 12 bases for J; bases not matched to a gene: 17. This CDR3 region has 16 residues. CDR1 and CDR2 from the germline V gene are SQVTM and ANQGSEA. The CDR3 reads CSVEYQTGQGKVVQFF. In DNA form, the CDR3 reads TGCAGCGTTGAATACCAGACGGGACAGGGAAAAGTAGTGCAGTTCTTC.

This clonotype was recorded a few times. In nucleotides, the CDR3 is TGTGCCAGCAGTGTGGGACTAGCGGGATTCACAGATACGCAGTATTTT. It yields the protein CASSVGLAGFTDTQYF. The rearrangement links TRBV2 to TRBJ2-3; 13 bases line up with TRBD2. Germline assignment: CDR1 SNHLY and CDR2 FYNNEI. CDR3 size: 16 residues. Trimming removed 4 bases from V and 2 bases from J; junction bases left unmatched: 3.

The chain is built from TRBV20-1 and TRBJ2-3; 9 positions match TRBD2. CDR3 length: 15 amino acids. The V gene end was trimmed by 4 bases and the J gene end by 2 bases; junction bases not matched to a gene: 7. Germline CDR1 is DFQATT and CDR2 is SNEGSKA (reference sequence). CDR3 DNA: TGCAGTGCTACCCCCGGGACTAGCTTCACAGATACGCAGTATTTT. Encoded protein: CSATPGTSFTDTQYF.

This clonotype has at least ten counts. Written as DNA, the CDR3 is TGTGCCAGCAGTTTCCTCTCCGGGGAGCTGTTTTTT. Its protein is CASSFLSGELFF. The J gene is TRBJ2-2, the V gene TRBV28; D is unclear. Germline CDR1 MDHEN, CDR2 SYDVKM. Trimming stripped 3 bases from V and 6 bases from J, with 5 bases between. The CDR3 runs to 12 residues.

The rearrangement joins TRBV29-1 to TRBJ1-1; no clear D gene. Germline V gene data show CDR1 as SQVTM and CDR2 as ANQGSEA. The CDR3 loop spans 13 amino acids. V shed 6 bases and J shed 4 bases, with 15 bases lying between them. CDR3 loop: CSVQLRAGTEAFF. The CDR3 DNA reads as TGCAGCGTCCAGTTGAGGGCAGGCACTGAAGCTTTCTTT.

The rearrangement uses TRBV5-1 and TRBJ2-5; D call uncertain. Trimming shortened V by 3 bases and J by 4 bases, and 10 bases separated the two germline ends. Germline loops: CDR1 SGHRS, CDR2 YFSETQ. The CDR3 covers 13 residues. The CDR3 here is CASSSRTLETQYF. In nucleotides, the CDR3 is TGCGCCAGCAGCTCAAGGACGTTAGAGACCCAGTACTTC.

This sequence joins TRBV4-3 and TRBJ2-7; D gene ambiguous. Germline V gives CDR1 LGHNA, CDR2 YSLEER. Trimming took off 0 bases at V and 6 bases at J, with 15 bases between the two ends. The CDR3 runs 15 residues. The CDR3 DNA sequence: TGCGCCAGCAGCCAAGATCCGAGGCCTTTGGGCGAGCAGTACTTC. This sequence encodes CASSQDPRPLGEQYF.

This chain connects TRBV15 to TRBJ2-7, with D perhaps matching TRBD2 (5 bases). Between the trimmed V and J ends, which lost 0 bases and 6 bases, there was a span of 18 bases. The CDR3 has 16 residues. Germline V CDR1 and CDR2: LNHNV, YYDKDF (reference sequence). The CDR3 loop reads CATSRDLAGFFSEQYF. CDR3 in DNA: TGTGCCACCAGCAGAGATCTTGCGGGCTTTTTTTCCGAGCAGTACTTC.

This clonotype was counted at least ten times. The chain combines TRBV4-3 with TRBJ1-1, with D perhaps matching TRBD1 (6 bases). CDR3 length: 13 amino acids. The V gene's germline CDR1 is LGHNA and CDR2 YSLEER. V dropped 4 bases and J dropped 5 bases, with 11 bases sitting between them. DNA of the CDR3: TGCGCCAGCAGCCGAACGGGACAAACTGAAGCTTTCTTT. Its protein is CASSRTGQTEAFF.

This clonotype has at least ten counts. V and J are TRBV3-1 and TRBJ1-1; D remains ambiguous. This CDR3 is 12 amino acids long. CDR1 and CDR2 from the germline V gene are LGHDT and YNNKEL (reference sequence). The V end was cut by 3 bases, the J end by 4 bases, with 6 bases between. This CDR3 reads CASSHGLTEAFF. CDR3 DNA: TGTGCCAGCAGCCACGGCCTCACTGAAGCTTTCTTT. Filled out from reference TRBV3-1 and TRBJ1-1, the complete variable domain reads DTAVSQTPKYLVTQMGNDKSIKCEQNLGHDTMYWYKQDSKKFLKIMFSYNNKELIINETVPNRFSPKSPDKAHLNLHINSLELGDSAVYFCASSHGLTEAFFGQGTRLTVV.

This clonotype was detected ten times or more. The chain combines TRBV29-1 with TRBJ1-2; D perhaps matches TRBD1 (5 bases). This CDR3 spans 14 amino acids. Per germline, CDR1 SQVTM and CDR2 ANQGSEA. Trimming cost V 3 bases and J 7 bases, with 18 bases left between them. The CDR3 coding sequence is TGCAGCGTTGACTCAGGGTTGGTGGTATTTGGCTACACCTTC. Translating gives CSVDSGLVVFGYTF.

This clonotype was picked up many times. The genes are TRBV12-3 or TRBV12-4 and TRBJ2-1; 10 bases are shared with TRBD1. Trimming cost V 6 bases and J 7 bases; bases outside gene matches: 6. This CDR3 is built from 14 residues. In DNA, the CDR3 is TGTGCCAGCAGGGGGGGACAGGGGACAAATGAGCAGTTCTTC. Its translation: CASRGGQGTNEQFF.